This TCR beta chain was sequenced during a study of OX40 agonist ivuxolimab in advanced cancers. As for the study in general: Prior anti-PD-1, anti-PD-L1 or anti-CTLA-4 therapy did not bar entry, and approximately 43% had some. Study-wide points: CD8+ T cells (on average) carried more expanded clones than CD4+ T cells. Some patients who did not respond also had low normalized T-cell clonal expansion.

The table came from immunoSEQ multiplex PCR; TCRdb's copy has only in-frame clones and leaves some out. In the table there are tens of thousands of clones, around 80% of which are singletons. With respect to this clone: Its antigen is as yet unknown.

Sequenced material: CD4+ or CD8+ T cells sorted from blood, taken in a trial of the OX40 agonist ivuxolimab. The source is an adult with an advanced solid tumor such as melanoma, head and neck, liver or kidney cancer.

The CDR3 region has the DNA TGCGCCAGCAGTGAGGGAGGGCCCATGTCCCAGTACTTC. Translating it yields CASSEGGPMSQYF. This chain uses TRBV5-1 with TRBJ2-5, with 7 nucleotides matching TRBD2. CDR3 length: 13 residues. The trim removed 5 bases at V and 9 bases at J, leaving 10 bases unmatched. Germline CDR1 reads SGHRS; CDR2 reads YFSETQ.